The rows below give T cell receptor beta chains drawn from one sample of a study of T cell repertoires in ileal Crohn's disease. TCRdb's copy holds only in-frame clones and misses some; the assay was immunoSEQ multiplex PCR. The table records fewer than 3,000 clones, about 67% of them present only once. Sequenced material: ileal tissue. The receptors come from an adult with Crohn's disease. CDR3s include the opening cysteine and the closing phenylalanine or tryptophan. The D gene is left open where the match is weak. Rows give clone size only sometimes, using once, few, many, or a class for an expanded clone.

-	TRBJ2-1	TRBD1	TRBV11-3	TGTGCCAGCCGAGGGGGCGGGAATGAGCAGTTCTTC	CASRGGGNEQFF
few	TRBJ2-1	TRBD2	TRBV7-9	TGTGCCAGCAGCTTAGCCGGTAGCGGGGGACACAATGAGCAGTTCTTC	CASSLAGSGGHNEQFF
-	TRBJ2-1	TRBD2	TRBV5-1	TGCGCCAGCAGCGCCGCGGGGGGAGACAATGAGCAGTTCTTC	CASSAAGGDNEQFF
-	TRBJ2-7	-	TRBV11-2	TGTGCCAGCAGCTTAGTCGGGAGCAGTGGCGAGCAGTACTTC	CASSLVGSSGEQYF
few	TRBJ1-2	-	TRBV25-1	TGTGCCAGCAGTTTCGACAGTTTGCTATCAGGCTACACCTTC	CASSFDSLLSGYTF
-	TRBJ2-2	-	TRBV7-2	TGTGCCAGCAGCTTACCGAAAACAGCGGGCACCGGGGAGCTGTTTTTT	CASSLPKTAGTGELFF
-	TRBJ2-3	-	TRBV29-1	TGCAGTGTTAGCTCGGGCCAGGGCCGGTGGGATACGCAGTATTTT	CSVSSGQGRWDTQYF
few	TRBJ2-3	-	TRBV7-8	TGTGCCAGCAGCCCCCGGGACGGGGGAATCACAGATACGCAGTATTTT	CASSPRDGGITDTQYF
-	TRBJ1-2	TRBD1	TRBV4-2	TGTGCCAGCAGCCCGGGGGGGGCAGGGGGATTTTATGGCTACACCTTC	CASSPGGAGGFYGYTF
-	TRBJ2-2	TRBD1	TRBV10-2	TGCGCCAGCAGGGACAGGGCGGCCGGGGAGCTGTTTTTT	CASRDRAAGELFF
-	TRBJ1-1	-	TRBV5-1	TGCGCCAGCAGCTTTGCGGGTAACACTGAAGCTTTCTTT	CASSFAGNTEAFF
once	TRBJ2-7	-	TRBV5-1	TGCGCCAGCAGCCCGCTAGACAGGTACGAGCAGTACTTC	CASSPLDRYEQYF
-	TRBJ1-2	-	TRBV6-1	TGTGCCAGCAGTGAAAACGGATTGAGACAATCTTATGGCTACACCTTC	CASSENGLRQSYGYTF
-	TRBJ2-2	-	TRBV9	TGTGCCAGCAGCGTAGCTGGGCTGAACACCGGGGAGCTGTTTTTT	CASSVAGLNTGELFF
-	TRBJ2-7	TRBD1	TRBV30	TGTGCCTGGAGCCCAGGGGGCTGGAACGAGCAGTACTTC	CAWSPGGWNEQYF
-	TRBJ1-5	-	TRBV12-5	TGTGCTAGTGGAATCGGGGTCAATCAGCCCCAGCATTTT	CASGIGVNQPQHF
-	TRBJ2-7	-	TRBV29-1	TGCAGCGTTGGGCTGCTAGGGAGTTCCTACGAGCAGTACTTC	CSVGLLGSSYEQYF
-	TRBJ2-7	-	TRBV9	TGTGCCAGCAGCGTAGCCTCAACGGGCTACGAGCAGTACTTC	CASSVASTGYEQYF
-	TRBJ2-5	-	TRBV30	TGTGCCTGGTCCTCCGGCGAGGGGACCCAGTACTTC	CAWSSGEGTQYF
-	TRBJ2-1	-	TRBV7-9	TGTGCCAGCAGCCCCTACCCTCGGGAGCAGTTCTTC	CASSPYPREQFF
-	TRBJ2-5	-	TRBV11-3	TGTGCCAGCAGCTTATTTGGGGGGTCTAAAGAGACCCAGTACTTC	CASSLFGGSKETQYF
-	TRBJ1-1	-	TRBV7-2	TGTGCCAGCAGCTTAGGGGGCCGGGCCACTGAAGCTTTCTTT	CASSLGGRATEAFF
-	TRBJ2-7	-	TRBV5-4	TGTGCCAGCAGCCCCTGGAACAGCCCCTACGAGCAGTACTTC	CASSPWNSPYEQYF
-	TRBJ2-1	-	TRBV11-2	TGTGCCAGCAGCCAAGACTCAAGCTCCTACAATGAGCAGTTCTTC	CASSQDSSSYNEQFF
-	TRBJ2-3	-	TRBV19	TGTGCCAGTAGGATTTCCGGGGATACGCAGTATTTT	CASRISGDTQYF
-	TRBJ2-5	-	TRBV20-1	TGCAGTGCCGGGACTCAAGAGACCCAGTACTTC	CSAGTQETQYF
once	TRBJ2-5	TRBD2	TRBV2	TGTGCCAGCATGTTGGCGGGAGCGGTGGAGACCCAGTACTTC	CASMLAGAVETQYF
-	TRBJ1-2	-	TRBV29-1	TGCAGCGTTGATCCTCACTATGGCTACACCTTC	CSVDPHYGYTF
-	TRBJ1-2	-	TRBV5-8	TGTGCCAGCAGCTTGGGGGCAGAATATGGCTACACCTTC	CASSLGAEYGYTF
-	TRBJ2-7	-	TRBV21-1	TGTGCCAGCACCACGACAGGGCGTGACGACGAGCAGTACTTC	CASTTTGRDDEQYF
-	TRBJ2-3	-	TRBV11-2	TGTGCCAGCAGCTTAGGTTTAGATAGCACAGATACGCAGTATTTT	CASSLGLDSTDTQYF
once	TRBJ1-6	-	TRBV4-2	TGTGCCAGCTCAACCCGGGATAATTCACCCCTCCACTTT	CASSTRDNSPLHF
-	TRBJ1-2	TRBD1	TRBV29-1	TGCAGCGTTGAAAAGGGACAGGGCGGCTATGGCTACACCTTC	CSVEKGQGGYGYTF
-	TRBJ1-1	-	TRBV6-6	TGTGCCAGCAGTTACTCTCCGGTTCAGGACACTGAAGCTTTCTTT	CASSYSPVQDTEAFF
-	TRBJ2-3	-	TRBV19	TGTGCCAGTAGTACAGGTAGACCGACAGATACGCAGTATTTT	CASSTGRPTDTQYF
once	TRBJ2-1	TRBD2	TRBV7-3	TGTGCCAGCAGCATTAGCGGGACCCCCTACAATGAGCAGTTCTTC	CASSISGTPYNEQFF
few	TRBJ2-2	TRBD1	TRBV6-6	TGTGCCAGCAGCCCACAGGGGGCGGGGACCGGGGAGCTGTTTTTT	CASSPQGAGTGELFF
once	TRBJ1-6	-	TRBV29-1	TGCAGCGTTGGTAGCTCCTATAATTCACCCCTCCACTTT	CSVGSSYNSPLHF
-	TRBJ1-2	TRBD1	TRBV9	TGTGCCAGCAGCGTAACAGGGGGCTCTGGCTACACCTTC	CASSVTGGSGYTF
-	TRBJ1-4	-	TRBV30	TGTGCCTGGAGCGTTAATGAAAAACTGTTTTTT	CAWSVNEKLFF
-	TRBJ2-1	TRBD2	TRBV13	TGTGCCAGCAGCTTAGGTGCGGGAGCGGGCAATGAGCAGTTCTTC	CASSLGAGAGNEQFF
-	TRBJ2-3	TRBD1	TRBV11-2	TGTGCCAGCAGCTTCGGGGGGACAGGGGTAGATACGCAGTATTTT	CASSFGGTGVDTQYF
-	TRBJ1-3	-	TRBV2	TGTGCCAGCAGTGTATCAGGGTTAAAGGCCATATATTTT	CASSVSGLKAIYF
-	TRBJ1-5	-	TRBV4-1	TGCGCCAGCAGCCAAGATCTCCCCCGCCGGGACATTAATCAGCCCCAGCATTTT	CASSQDLPRRDINQPQHF
-	TRBJ1-2	-	TRBV19	TGTGCCAGTGTTTCGGGGGTTTATGGCTACACCTTC	CASVSGVYGYTF
-	TRBJ2-3	-	TRBV7-8	TGTGCCAGCAGCCCCCGACAGGGAGGAGTAGATACGCAGTATTTT	CASSPRQGGVDTQYF